This record looks at one T cell receptor beta chain sequence and its context. Its binding antigen is unknown. Per-nucleotide qualities are absent, and no much larger clonotype sits a single base away. The data derive from a study of T cells in Graves' hyperthyroidism and ophthalmopathy (dated 2019 in TCRdb). Turning to the overall study: Peripheral blood samples were taken at the time of initial diagnosis, prior to any treatment. A discovery cohort of approximately 100 patients, 43 with Graves' ophthalmopathy and 55 to 65 with stable Graves' hyperthyroidism, was used to find distinguishing TCR V-J signatures. Whether ophthalmopathy could be predicted prospectively was tested in an independent validation cohort made up of under 20 hyperthyroidism patients plus 17 patients who later progressed to ophthalmopathy. The 100 discovery patients were randomly split 7:3 into training and test sets. In about 6 Graves' hyperthyroidism patients, the study also compared T-cell repertoires from thyroid tissue with T-cell repertoires from blood. After sampling, hyperthyroidism patients received methimazole starting at 30 mg daily, and ophthalmopathy patients received high-dose intravenous methylprednisolone. According to the paper, TCR Vbeta CDR3 sequencing was carried out on 135 peripheral blood samples, which came from some 41 ophthalmopathy, approximately 78 hyperthyroidism and roughly 17 progressor patients. What the work shows at the level of the full study, not this receptor alone: No statistical method was used to set the sample size in advance, and investigators knew the group allocation. Most expanded thyroid clonotypes (frequency above 0.001) were also detected in blood, suggesting blood repertoires may reflect thyroid immune responses. A model built on a 13 V-J signature distinguished ophthalmopathy from stable hyperthyroidism, reaching 85% to 90% sensitivity and 81.08% specificity in cross-validation and 80%/75% in testing. In validation, the model predicted progression to ophthalmopathy with roughly 70% sensitivity and approximately 78% specificity, a median of roughly seven months before onset.

TCR beta CDR3 regions were amplified from RNA transcripts. A first-round RT-PCR of the TCR CDR3 used the HTBI primer set with the Qiagen OneStep RT-PCR kit. A second multiplex PCR round built the libraries, followed by size selection and purification. The libraries were sequenced on an Illumina HiSeq2000 using paired-end 100 bp reads. The original methods were these. SOAPnuke was used to process the raw data, throwing out any read that contained adapters or uncalled bases, had a mean Phred below 15, or lacked an exact constant-primer or identifier match. High-quality paired reads were merged using COPE v1.2.5, and each unique nucleotide sequence was defined as a clonotype. MiTCR v1.1 was used to align clonotypes to the IMGT TRBV, TRBD and TRBJ reference segments. The analysis included only V-J combinations with a frequency above 0.0001, which together covered more than 99% of the repertoires. The TCS score was defined as the ratio of F50 (clonal expansion) to E x V (chaos), calculated using BLOSUM62-based TCRdist between CDR3 peptides within each V-J. Welch's t-statistics and random forest reduced around 520 V-J features to 10 to 15, which were used in a naive Bayes classifier (R e1071). TCRdb redid the processing of the public reads, applying fastp at Q25 and MiXCR, and retained in-frame beta chains. Identical CDR3 protein sequences are pooled into one entry, listed with their most common genes and DNA. The V and J calls reflect TCRdb's pipeline rather than the authors' work. The sample profile shows 500,000 to 750,000 distinct CDR3 sequences; approximately 14% of them were found once. Around 6.6% of the sample rests with the top ten.

CDR1 and CDR2, per the germline V gene, are SQVTM and ANQGSEA. At the junction V is shortened by 4 bases and J by 2 bases; bases outside the gene matches: 3. Spanning cysteine to phenylalanine, the CDR3 consists of 14 amino acids. Only the CDR3 region is kept as DNA, spanning 42 bases read in frame from base 1. Stable Graves' hyperthyroidism was defined as no progression to ophthalmopathy during 18 months of follow-up. Hyperthyroidism patients were newly diagnosed, had a disease duration of under 2 months, and were aged 18 to 65 years. Patients with uncontrolled infections, other autoimmune diseases, pregnancy or lactation were excluded. Clinical symptoms, serum thyroxine and TRAb, thyroid ultrasound, and orbital computed tomography formed the basis for the diagnoses. PBMCs were isolated from about 9.2 ml of fresh peripheral blood by Ficoll-Paque density gradient centrifugation. Total RNA was extracted using Trizol reagent, and RNA quality was assessed on an Agilent 2100 Bioanalyzer.

The rearrangement joined TRBV29-1 to TRBJ2-3, with TRBD2 identical over 10 junction bases. The sample taken for sequencing was blood. This clonotype was obtained from a woman aged 25-40 years with Graves' hyperthyroidism. This receptor has the CDR3 CSVGSGRATDTQYF. The bases read TGCAGCGTTGGCAGCGGGAGGGCCACAGATACGCAGTATTTT.